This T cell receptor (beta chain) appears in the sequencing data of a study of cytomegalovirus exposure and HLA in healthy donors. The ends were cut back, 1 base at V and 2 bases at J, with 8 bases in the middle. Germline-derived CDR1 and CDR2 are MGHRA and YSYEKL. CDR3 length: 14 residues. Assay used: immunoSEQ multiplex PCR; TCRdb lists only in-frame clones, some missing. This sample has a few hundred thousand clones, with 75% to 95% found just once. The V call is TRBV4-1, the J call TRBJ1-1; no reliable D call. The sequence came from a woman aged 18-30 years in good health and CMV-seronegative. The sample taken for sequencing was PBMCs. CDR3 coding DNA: TGCGCCAGCAGCCAAGTGGTAGTAAACACTGAAGCTTTCTTT. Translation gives CASSQVVVNTEAFF.